The present T cell receptor beta chain was sequenced within a study of OX40 agonist ivuxolimab in advanced cancers. The study in broad terms: Ivuxolimab was an agonistic, fully human IgG2 monoclonal antibody directed against OX40 (CD134), a costimulatory receptor. Partial responses occurred in three dose-escalation patients, of whom one had hepatocellular carcinoma and two had cutaneous melanoma. A male proportion of roughly 80% and a mean age of around 60 years, ranging from 23 to 79, were recorded for the dose-escalation cohort. The paper describes the monotherapy dose-escalation part (N ≈ 49 patients) of the phase I trial of ivuxolimab. Of the approximately 54 patients in dose escalation, about 20 had hepatocellular carcinoma, approximately 15 had melanoma, 9 had renal cell carcinoma and 9 had head and neck cancer. Prior anti-PD-1, anti-PD-L1 or anti-CTLA-4 therapy was permitted, and less than 45% of dose-escalation patients had received checkpoint inhibitors. Peripheral TCRbeta sequencing aimed to test whether ivuxolimab altered TCR sequence diversity and caused clonal T-cell expansion. Intravenous ivuxolimab was administered to patients every 2 weeks at six dose levels: 0.01, 0.1, 0.3, 1.5, 3 and 10 mg/kg.

On this clone: No cognate antigen has been identified for it. Qualities for individual bases were not recorded, and no much larger clone is one base off.

Patients with autoimmune disease history or receiving systemic immunosuppression were excluded from the trial. Peripheral blood for TCR sequencing was collected from all dose cohorts at baseline, on cycle 4 day 1, and on cycle 7 day 1. Samples came from an open-label, multicenter, first-in-human phase I dose-escalation trial of ivuxolimab. Adults with locally advanced or metastatic melanoma, renal cell, hepatocellular, or head and neck squamous cell carcinoma were enrolled in the trial. CD4+ and CD8+ T cells were sorted separately from peripheral blood before TCR sequencing. Based on the germline V gene (reference sequence), the CDR1 and CDR2 sequences are SEHNR and FQNEAQ. V loses 4 bases of germline sequence and J loses 0 bases, and the interval between the two ends is 9 bases. Counted from cysteine to phenylalanine, this CDR3 has 14 amino acids. Only the CDR3 DNA is retained, 42 bases long and in frame from the first base.

To sequence the TCRbeta CDR3 region, genomic DNA was isolated from the sorted cells. The immunoSEQ Assay was used for sequencing of TCRbeta CDR3 regions. The immuneACCESS repertoire file appears here via TCRdb, limited to in-frame rearrangements. These files lack a portion of the clones; in checked studies, under half of the deficit traces to unresolved V genes, and the cause of the others is not known. The sample yields around 150,000 clones; 94% were counted once. The top ten clones comprise around 0.33% of the sample. Overall study results and their limits: The antigen specificity of the peripheral T cells that underwent clonal expansion was not determined. On average, CD8+ T cells showed more expanded clones than CD4+ T cells after ivuxolimab. Low levels of normalized T-cell clonal expansion were also seen in some patients who did not respond. Clonal expansion of both CD4+ and CD8+ blood T cells was observed from baseline to week 6 at doses 0.1 to 3.0 mg/kg. In the 0.1-3.0 mg/kg groups, partial responders had among the lowest normalized peripheral clonal expansion, particularly in CD8+ T cells.

Recombination joined TRBV7-9 with TRBJ1-1; there is no confident call for the D gene. The sequencing used CD4+ or CD8+ T cells sorted from blood, collected in a trial of the OX40 agonist ivuxolimab. This clonotype was obtained from an adult with an advanced solid tumor such as melanoma, head and neck, liver or kidney cancer. The sequenced DNA is TGTGCCAGCAGCTCCCTGGGCATGAACACTGAAGCTTTCTTT. Translation gives CASSSLGMNTEAFF.